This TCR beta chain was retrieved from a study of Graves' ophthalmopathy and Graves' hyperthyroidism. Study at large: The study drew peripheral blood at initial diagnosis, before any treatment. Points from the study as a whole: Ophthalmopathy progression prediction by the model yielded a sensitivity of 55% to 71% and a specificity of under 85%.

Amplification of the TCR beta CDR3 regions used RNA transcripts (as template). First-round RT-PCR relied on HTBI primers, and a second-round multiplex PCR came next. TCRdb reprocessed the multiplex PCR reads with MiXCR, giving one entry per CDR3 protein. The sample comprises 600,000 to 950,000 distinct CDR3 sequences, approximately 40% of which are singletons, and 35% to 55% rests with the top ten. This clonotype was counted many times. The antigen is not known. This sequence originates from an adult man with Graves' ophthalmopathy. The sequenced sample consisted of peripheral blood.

CDR3 sequence reads: CAIRGQGDNEKLFF. The CDR3 DNA sequence: TGTGCCATCCGAGGACAGGGGGATAATGAAAAACTGTTTTTT. V usage is TRBV10-3 and J usage is TRBJ1-4; 10 bases map to TRBD1. V trimming: 8 bases; J trimming: 4 bases; junction bases outside the gene matches: 4. The CDR3 totals 14 residues. CDR1 ENHRY and CDR2 SYGVKD come from the germline V gene.